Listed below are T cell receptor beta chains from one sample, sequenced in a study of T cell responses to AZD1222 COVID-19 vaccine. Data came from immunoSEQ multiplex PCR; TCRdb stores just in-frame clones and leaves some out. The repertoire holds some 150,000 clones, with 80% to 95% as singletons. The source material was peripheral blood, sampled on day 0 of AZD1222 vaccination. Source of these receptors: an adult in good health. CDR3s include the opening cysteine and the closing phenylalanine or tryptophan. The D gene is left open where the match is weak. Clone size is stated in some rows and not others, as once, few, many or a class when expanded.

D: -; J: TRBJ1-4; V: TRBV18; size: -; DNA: TGTGCCAGCTCACCCCGTGGAGAGCCTAATGAAAAACTGTTTTTT; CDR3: CASSPRGEPNEKLFF
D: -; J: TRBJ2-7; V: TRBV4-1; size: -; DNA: TGCGCCAGCAGCCAACAGGGGATGGGTTACGAGCAGTACTTC; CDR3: CASSQQGMGYEQYF
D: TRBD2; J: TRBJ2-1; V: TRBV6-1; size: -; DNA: TGCGCCAGCAGTGAAGCTAGCGGGGGGGCCAATGAGCAGTTCTTC; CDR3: CASSEASGGANEQFF
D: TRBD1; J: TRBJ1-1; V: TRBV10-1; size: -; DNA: TGCGCCAGCGTGGACAGGGTGGGGACTGAAGCTTTCTTT; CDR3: CASVDRVGTEAFF
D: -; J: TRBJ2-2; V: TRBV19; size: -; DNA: TGTGCCAGTAGTTTACAGGGGAACACCGGGGAGCTGTTTTTT; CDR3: CASSLQGNTGELFF
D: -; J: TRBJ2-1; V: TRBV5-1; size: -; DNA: TGCGCCAGCAGCTTACAGGGCCCCTACAATGAGCAGTTCTTC; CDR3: CASSLQGPYNEQFF
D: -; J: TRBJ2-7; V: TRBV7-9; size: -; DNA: TGTGCCAGCGAGGAGGGACAGACAACCTACGAGCAGTACTTC; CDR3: CASEEGQTTYEQYF
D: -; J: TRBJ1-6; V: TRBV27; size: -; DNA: TGTGCCAGCGGATCACAGCAAGGATCACCCCTCCACTTT; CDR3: CASGSQQGSPLHF
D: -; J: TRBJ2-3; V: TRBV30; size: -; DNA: TGTGCCTGGAGTGTAATCGATACGCAGTATTTT; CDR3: CAWSVIDTQYF
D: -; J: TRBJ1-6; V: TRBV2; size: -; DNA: TGTGCCAGCAGCAGAGGGTCCCTTAATTCACCCCTCCACTTT; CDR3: CASSRGSLNSPLHF
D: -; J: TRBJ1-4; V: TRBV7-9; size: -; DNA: TGTGCCAGCAGCTTAACGGCAGGAACAACTAATGAAAAACTGTTTTTT; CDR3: CASSLTAGTTNEKLFF
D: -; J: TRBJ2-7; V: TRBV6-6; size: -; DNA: TGTGCCAGCACCCAGGGGGGGCGCACCTACGAGCAGTACTTC; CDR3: CASTQGGRTYEQYF
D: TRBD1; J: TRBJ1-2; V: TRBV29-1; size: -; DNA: TGCAGCGTTCCACCGACAGGGCAAAATCTGTATGGCTACACCTTC; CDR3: CSVPPTGQNLYGYTF
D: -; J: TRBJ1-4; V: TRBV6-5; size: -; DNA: TGTGCCAGCAGTCTACAGGGCAGGGAAAAACTGTTTTTT; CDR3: CASSLQGREKLFF
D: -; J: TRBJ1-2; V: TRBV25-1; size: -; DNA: TGTGCCAGCAGCCGGACACCCAACTATGGCTACACCTTC; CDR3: CASSRTPNYGYTF
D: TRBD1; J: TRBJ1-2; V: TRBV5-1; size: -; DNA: TGCGCCAGCAGCTTTCAGGGGGACGCTAACTATGGCTACACCTTC; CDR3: CASSFQGDANYGYTF
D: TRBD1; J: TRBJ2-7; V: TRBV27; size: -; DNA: TGTGCCAGCAGTTGGACAGGGGACTCCTACGAGCAGTACTTC; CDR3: CASSWTGDSYEQYF
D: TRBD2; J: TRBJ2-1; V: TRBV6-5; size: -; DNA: TGTGCCAGCGCGGGAGACGAGGGTGAGCAGTTCTTC; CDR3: CASAGDEGEQFF
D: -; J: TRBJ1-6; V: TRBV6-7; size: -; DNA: TGTGCCAGCAGTTACCCTAGGGACAACCTCTTCGGTTCACCCCTCCACTTT; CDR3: CASSYPRDNLFGSPLHF
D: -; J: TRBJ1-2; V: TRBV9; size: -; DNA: TGTGCCAGCAGCGTAGCAGGCCTCAACACCTTC; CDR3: CASSVAGLNTF
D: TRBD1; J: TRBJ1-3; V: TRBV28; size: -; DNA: TGTGCCAGCAGCAACCCTACCGGGACAGGGACCGCTACTAGAAACACCATATATTTT; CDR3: CASSNPTGTGTATRNTIYF
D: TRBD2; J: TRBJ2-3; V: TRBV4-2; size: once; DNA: TGTGCCAGCAGCCGCACTAGCGGGGGGGCAGGTGGCACAGATACGCAGTATTTT; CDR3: CASSRTSGGAGGTDTQYF